This T cell receptor (beta chain) was captured in a study of cytomegalovirus exposure and HLA in healthy donors. Study outcomes and limitations: A later analysis found common viral pathogens apparently linked to several of the most significant clusters. A later analysis revealed that TCR association rates differed between HLA loci, peaking at DRB1 and bottoming out at HLA-C. Cytomegalovirus status was reportedly diagnosed by the classifier with high sensitivity and specificity.

PCR employed 60 Vbeta and 13 Jbeta primers. Here immunoSEQ multiplex PCR was the method, and the copy in TCRdb shows in-frame clones only, minus some. The table records approximately 120,000 clones, roughly 74% of them present only once. For this clone: Its cognate antigen is unknown.

This receptor was taken from a man aged 35 to 55 in good health and CMV-seronegative. Sequencing was carried out using PBMCs.

CDR3 bases: TGTGCCAGCATCGAACTTAGTAAGGACAGCTACGAGCAGTACTTC. Its translation: CASIELSKDSYEQYF. The chain has TRBV2 and TRBJ2-7; D is perhaps TRBD1 (6 bases). Germline V CDR1 and CDR2: SNHLY, FYNNEI. With 7 bases removed from V and 3 bases from J, the gap between germline ends came to 19 bases. The CDR3 length is 15 residues.